The text below deals with one TCR beta chain. The antigen remains undetermined. The data were obtained in a study of T cells in localized non-small cell lung cancer. Points from the study as a whole: A median roughly 50 of the top 100 tumor clones appeared in adjacent lung. It was uninvolved adjacent lung that showed the highest T cell clonality, exceeding tumor.

Between the trimmed V and J ends, which lost 1 base and 4 bases, there was a span of 15 bases. The CDR3 has 16 amino acids. The germline V gene has CDR1 SGHTA and CDR2 FQGNSA. TCRdb's table, derived via immunoSEQ multiplex PCR, lists solely in-frame clones and lacks some. The sample comprises about 56,000 clones, around 86% of which are singletons, and roughly 5.1% rests with the top ten. The sequencing here drew on peripheral blood, taken before any cancer treatment. V and J are TRBV7-2 and TRBJ2-3; D gene ambiguous. This receptor was obtained from a woman aged 35 to 75 with stage I lung adenocarcinoma. This CDR3 reads CASSLGGLDRADTQYF. The CDR3 region has the DNA TGTGCCAGCAGCTTAGGTGGGCTAGATCGCGCAGATACGCAGTATTTT.